This TCR beta chain came from a study of blood T cells in healthy people across ages. V lost 0 bases and J 11 bases, leaving 16 bases between the germline ends. The CDR3 runs 14 residues. The sample holds a few counts of this clonotype. The authors ran a second PCR of about 6 to 11 cycles using a sample-barcoded 5' primer and a J-beta primer mix. TCRdb reanalysed the 5' RACE reads using MiXCR and keeps one entry per CDR3 protein. The sample has about 690,000 distinct CDR3 sequences, 40% to 45% seen once. Sequencing was carried out using blood. This rearrangement joins TRBV12-3 or TRBV12-4 to TRBJ1-1; D may be TRBD1 (5 bases). The sequence was obtained from a man older than 75 in good health. In nucleotides, the CDR3 is TGTGCCAGCAGTTTAGCGGGGCAGGCAGGGTACGCTTTCTTT. Translation gives CASSLAGQAGYAFF.